The following is a T cell receptor beta chain sequence with its context. The assay was immunoSEQ multiplex PCR, and TCRdb's table has in-frame clones only and misses some. Here the sample spans over 60,000 clones, approximately 90% being singletons. This record belongs to a study of OX40 agonist ivuxolimab in advanced cancers. For the study at large: Every 2 weeks, ivuxolimab was infused into the patients intravenously at between 0.01 and 10 mg/kg.

The length of the CDR3 is 14 residues. The germline CDR1 and CDR2 sequences are SGHNT and YYREEE (reference sequence). The V gene lost 5 bases and the J gene lost 1 base, with 12 bases spanning the gap. The source of this sequence is an adult with an advanced solid tumor such as melanoma, head and neck, liver or kidney cancer. The source was CD4+ or CD8+ T cells sorted from blood, collected in a trial of the OX40 agonist ivuxolimab. The chain employs TRBV5-4 and TRBJ1-1; perhaps TRBD1 as D (5 bases). The CDR3 region has the DNA TGTGCCAGCAGACACGGGACCGAGAACACTGAAGCTTTCTTT. It translates to CASRHGTENTEAFF.